The text below deals with one TCR beta chain. It was version v3.0 of the immunoSEQ assay that was run at survey level. Clones were read by immunoSEQ multiplex PCR, and TCRdb kept only the in-frame ones, dropping some. The table includes 7,500 to 10,000 clones, approximately 75% detected once. This sample is drawn from a study of long-term antiretroviral therapy in people with HIV. Germline V gives CDR1 SGHTA, CDR2 FQGNSA. This CDR3 is 12 amino acids long. The V and J ends lost 5 bases and 8 bases respectively, with 10 bases between them. The source is a man in his forties or fifties with HIV. The sample in question was unsorted PBMCs, obtained 0.7 years after starting antiretroviral therapy. This sequence joins TRBV7-2 and TRBJ1-5; D unresolved. The CDR3 sequence: CASSHGVEPQHF. The DNA of the CDR3 is TGTGCCAGCAGCCACGGAGTGGAGCCCCAGCATTTT.